The 10 T cell receptor beta chains listed next were all sequenced from one sample in a study of cytomegalovirus exposure and HLA in healthy donors. 60 Vbeta and 13 Jbeta primers were used in PCR. The method was immunoSEQ multiplex PCR; TCRdb's version includes in-frame clones alone and lacks a portion of them. Among around 230,000 clones listed, around four fifths were seen once. Sequenced: PBMCs. These receptors originate from a boy aged 10-17 years in good health and CMV-seronegative.

The J gene is TRBJ1-5, the V gene TRBV6-1, with a tentative D call TRBD1 (6 bases). The CDR3 sequence is 15 residues long. Trimming took 7 bases from V and 5 from J, leaving 18 bases between them. From germline, CDR1 is MNHNS and CDR2 SASEGT. The CDR3 region is CASTEGGPGDQPQHF. In nucleotides, the CDR3 is TGTGCCAGCACCGAAGGGGGACCCGGGGATCAGCCCCAGCATTTT.

The chain has TRBV10-2 and TRBJ2-7; D remains unclear. V lost 3 bases and J 5 bases, leaving 11 bases between the germline ends. This CDR3 has 13 residues. The V gene's germline CDR1 is WSHSY and CDR2 SAAADI. CDR3 in amino acids: CASSDGRRDEQYF. CDR3 sequence (DNA): TGCGCCAGCAGTGACGGCAGGCGCGACGAGCAGTACTTC.

The chain has TRBV29-1 and TRBJ1-1; 9 bases match TRBD1. Germline V gives CDR1 SQVTM, CDR2 ANQGSEA. V lost 7 bases to trimming and J lost 10 bases; unmatched junction nucleotides: 10. The CDR3 has 12 amino acids. The CDR3 loop is CSGGQGLEAAFF. The CDR3 coding sequence is TGCAGCGGGGGACAGGGACTGGAGGCAGCTTTCTTT.

This chain uses TRBV5-4 with TRBJ2-5; 7 bases are shared with TRBD2. The CDR3 contains 16 residues. From germline, CDR1 is SGHNT and CDR2 YYREEE (reference sequence). Trimming took 5 bases from V and 5 from J; bases not matched to a gene: 15. The CDR3 coding sequence is TGTGCCAGCAGGGTCCTCGGGGCGGGAGAGGAGGAGACCCAGTACTTC. Translating it yields CASRVLGAGEEETQYF. Full variable domain (remainder filled in from reference TRBV5-4 and TRBJ2-5): ETGVTQSPTHLIKTRGQQVTLRCSSQSGHNTVSWYQQALGQGPQFIFQYYREEENGRGNFPPRFSGLQFPNYSSELNVNALELDDSALYLCASRVLGAGEEETQYFGPGTRLLVL.

The rearrangement uses TRBV5-1 and TRBJ1-1, with a weak D call TRBD1 (6 bases). This CDR3 is 16 amino acids long. V was trimmed by 0 bases and J by 1 base, leaving 13 bases between them. Germline CDR1 SGHRS, CDR2 YFSETQ. The CDR3 sequence is CASSLGIQGWNTEAFF. Here the CDR3 DNA reads TGCGCCAGCAGCTTGGGGATACAGGGCTGGAACACTGAAGCTTTCTTT.

The CDR3 is CAISGGQNTGELFF. The DNA of the CDR3 is TGTGCCATCAGTGGAGGGCAAAACACCGGGGAGCTGTTTTTT. The gene calls are TRBV10-3 and TRBJ2-2; tentative D call: TRBD2 (5 bases). Germline V CDR1 and CDR2: ENHRY, SYGVKD. Between the trimmed V and J ends, which lost 4 bases and 2 bases, there was a span of 8 bases. The CDR3 sequence is 14 residues long.

The chain recombines TRBV9 with TRBJ2-5, with 12 bases lining up with TRBD2. J gave up 2 bases and V 0 bases, and 20 bases lay outside the gene matches. The CDR3 is made up of 22 amino acids. The germline CDR1 and CDR2 sequences are SGDLS and YYNGEE. For the CDR3, the DNA is TGTGCCAGCAGCGTAGCAACTTTCGAAGAGCTAGCGGGAGGGCCGGAACAAGAGACCCAGTACTTC. As protein: CASSVATFEELAGGPEQETQYF.

V gene TRBV5-4 combines with J gene TRBJ2-3; a weak D match, TRBD1 (6 bases). V lost 5 bases and J 2 bases, leaving 15 bases between the germline ends. CDR1 and CDR2 from the germline V gene are SGHNT and YYREEE (reference sequence). CDR3 length: 15 residues. The CDR3 loop reads CASRGRQELTDTQYF. CDR3 DNA: TGTGCCAGCAGAGGAAGACAGGAACTCACAGATACGCAGTATTTT.

The chain recombines TRBV6-1 with TRBJ2-7; D is perhaps TRBD1 (6 bases). The CDR3 is 18 amino acids. The germline V gene encodes CDR1 MNHNS and CDR2 SASEGT. V was trimmed by 1 base and J by 4 bases, leaving 23 bases between them. Written as DNA, the CDR3 is TGTGCCAGCAGTGAAGTTGGAGGTGGGGCAGGGGTGACTTACGAGCAGTACTTC. It is translated as CASSEVGGGAGVTYEQYF.

The chain combines TRBV27 with TRBJ1-4, with 7 positions matching TRBD1. Germline-derived CDR1 and CDR2 are MNHEY and SMNVEV (reference sequence). The V and J ends lost 5 bases and 5 bases, in that order; junction bases with no gene match: 17. The CDR3 contains 18 residues. CDR3 DNA sequence: TGTGCCAGCAGTCCAGCCCCCTTGACAGGGTGGGAGAATGAAAAACTGTTTTTT. Translating it yields CASSPAPLTGWENEKLFF.